What follows are 25 T cell receptor beta chains derived from one specimen sequenced in a study of T cells in localized non-small cell lung cancer. This table comes from immunoSEQ multiplex PCR, and its TCRdb copy is limited to in-frame clones, with some not included. The sample records 70,000 to 95,000 clones, roughly 91% being singletons. Sequencing used PBMCs, obtained before any cancer treatment. These TCRs come from a woman aged 40 to 75 with stage II squamous cell lung carcinoma.

This chain uses TRBV30 with TRBJ1-1; D is uncertain. This CDR3 is 14 amino acids long. V lost 4 bases, J lost 0 bases, and 12 bases lay in between. Germline assignment: CDR1 GTSNPN and CDR2 SVGIG (reference sequence). The CDR3 spells CAWTVGIMNTEAFF. CDR3 in DNA: TGTGCCTGGACAGTGGGGATCATGAACACTGAAGCTTTCTTT.

The CDR3 region has the DNA TGTGCCAGCAGCTTCCTGGTAGGCTATGGCTACACCTTC. Its protein product is CASSFLVGYGYTF. V usage is TRBV28 and J usage is TRBJ1-2; D gene unclear. Trimming cost V 6 bases and J 4 bases, with 12 bases left between them. CDR3 length: 13 residues. Germline CDR1 and CDR2: MDHEN and SYDVKM.

The chain couples TRBV6-6 to TRBJ2-3; 7 bases are shared with TRBD1. With V trimmed by 8 bases and J by 3 bases, 11 bases remained unmatched. Germline-derived CDR1 and CDR2 are MNHNY and SVGAGI (reference sequence). The CDR3 contains 15 residues. The CDR3 DNA sequence: TGTGCCAGCTCCCTTACAGGGGCCGGGACAGATACGCAGTATTTT. It is translated as CASSLTGAGTDTQYF.

The V and J genes are TRBV11-3 and TRBJ2-1; tentatively, D is TRBD1 (5 bases). Germline loops: CDR1 SGHNT, CDR2 YENEEA. CDR3 length: 12 amino acids. V lost 2 bases, J lost 6 bases, and 5 bases lay in between. CDR3 amino acids: CASSLQGNEQFF. Here the CDR3 DNA reads TGTGCCAGCAGCTTACAGGGCAATGAGCAGTTCTTC.

The chain joins TRBV9 to TRBJ1-4, with TRBD1 matching over 7 bases. After removal of 3 bases from V and 1 base from J, the junction contained 3 bases not matched to a gene. The CDR3 runs to 15 residues. The germline V gene has CDR1 SGDLS and CDR2 YYNGEE. The CDR3 spells CASSAAGGTNEKLFF. DNA for the CDR3: TGTGCCAGCAGCGCAGCAGGGGGAACTAATGAAAAACTGTTTTTT.

This clone was detected only once. The chain links TRBV2 to TRBJ2-1; D is undetermined. This CDR3 is built from 12 residues. V dropped 4 bases and J dropped 9 bases, with 10 bases sitting between them. In germline, CDR1 is SNHLY, CDR2 FYNNEI. CDR3 sequence: CASSVSISEQFF. The CDR3 DNA sequence: TGTGCCAGCAGTGTCTCAATATCTGAGCAGTTCTTC.

The chain uses TRBV19 and TRBJ1-2; perhaps TRBD1 as D (6 bases). Trimming cost V 5 bases and J 4 bases, with 8 bases left between them. CDR1 and CDR2 from the germline V gene are LNHDA and SQIVND (reference sequence). This CDR3 contains 12 residues. For the CDR3, the DNA is TGTGCCAGTAGTGTACAGGGCTATGGCTACACCTTC. Residues: CASSVQGYGYTF.

This chain connects TRBV19 to TRBJ1-1; D is possibly TRBD1 (5 bases). With 3 bases removed from V and 7 bases from J, the gap between germline ends came to 15 bases. This CDR3 has 14 residues. The germline CDR1 and CDR2 sequences are LNHDA and SQIVND (reference sequence). The CDR3 DNA reads as TGTGCCAGTAGTATTGGCGTGGGGGTTGTTGAAGCTTTCTTT. Protein: CASSIGVGVVEAFF.

The chain uses TRBV5-1 and TRBJ2-1; TRBD2 agrees at 10 bases. Germline-derived CDR1 and CDR2 are SGHRS and YFSETQ. After removal of 3 bases from V and 0 bases from J, the junction contained 12 bases not matched to a gene. CDR3 length: 19 residues. CDR3 sequence reads: CASSSSFSGGFVSYNEQFF. CDR3 in DNA: TGCGCCAGCAGCTCAAGTTTTAGCGGGGGGTTCGTCTCCTACAATGAGCAGTTCTTC.

With respect to this clone: Compared with germline, one end of the junction differs, possibly owing to a read error. This chain connects TRBV7-7 to TRBJ1-6; no definite D call. This CDR3 has 15 residues. Germline CDR1 SSHAT, CDR2 FNYEAQ (reference sequence). CDR3 DNA sequence: TGTGCTAGCAGCTTAGACGGTGCCTATAATTCACCCCTCCACTTT. It yields the protein CASSLDGAYNSPLHF.

The V gene is TRBV29-1, the J gene TRBJ2-2; D is possibly TRBD2 (6 bases). This CDR3 region has 15 residues. Trimming left V 4 bases short and J 2 bases short, with 14 bases between. The V gene's germline CDR1 is SQVTM and CDR2 ANQGSEA. The CDR3 DNA reads as TGCAGCGTTGGGCATAGCGGTGCAAACACCGGGGAGCTGTTTTTT. It encodes CSVGHSGANTGELFF.

This chain joins TRBV7-2 and TRBJ2-1; D is undetermined. Deletions cut 1 base from V and 6 bases from J, with 10 bases between. Germline assignment: CDR1 SGHTA and CDR2 FQGNSA. This CDR3 is 14 amino acids long. The DNA of the CDR3 is TGTGCCAGCAGCTTAGGTGGCAGTAGCAATGAGCAGTTCTTC. Its translation is CASSLGGSSNEQFF.

V gene TRBV6-1 combines with J gene TRBJ2-7; TRBD1 agrees at 8 bases. Germline-derived CDR1 and CDR2 are MNHNS and SASEGT. V was pared by 5 bases and J by 2 bases, with 8 bases of the junction left unmatched. This CDR3 spans 15 amino acids. The CDR3 is CASSLTGGAPYEQYF. CDR3 bases: TGTGCCAGCAGTTTAACAGGGGGAGCCCCCTACGAGCAGTACTTC.

This chain joins TRBV30 and TRBJ1-4; D is unresolved. V was clipped by 3 bases and J by 1 base, with 12 bases between them. CDR3 length: 15 amino acids. Germline loops: CDR1 GTSNPN, CDR2 SVGIG (reference sequence). The CDR3 loop reads CAWRSGAKTNEKLFF. The DNA of the CDR3 is TGTGCCTGGAGGTCAGGAGCCAAAACTAATGAAAAACTGTTTTTT.

The chain has TRBV9 and TRBJ2-3, with TRBD2 matching over 10 bases. V trimming: 0 bases; J trimming: 4 bases; junction bases outside the gene matches: 2. The length of the CDR3 is 15 residues. Germline CDR1 reads SGDLS; CDR2 reads YYNGEE. CDR3 sequence: CASSVVSGGADTQYF. As DNA, the CDR3 is TGTGCCAGCAGCGTAGTCAGCGGGGGGGCAGATACGCAGTATTTT.

A note on this clone: Its ends do not fully match the called genes, so a read error is possible. The chain recombines TRBV7-8 with TRBJ1-1; tentatively, D is TRBD1 (5 bases). This CDR3 contains 11 residues. The germline V gene encodes CDR1 SGHVS and CDR2 FQNEAQ. DNA for the CDR3: TGTGCCAGCAGCTCCGTTGGGGGGGTGCACTTT. It codes for CASSSVGGVHF.

The chain carries TRBV7-2 and TRBJ2-4; 7 bases agree with TRBD2. Trimming at V came to 3 bases and at J to 9 bases, leaving 20 bases not matched to a gene. CDR1 and CDR2 (germline): SGHTA, FQGNSA. The length of the CDR3 is 18 residues. The CDR3 loop is CASSFRLSGDRNARIQYF. CDR3 nucleotides: TGTGCCAGCAGCTTTCGGCTAAGCGGGGACCGAAACGCACGCATTCAGTACTTC.

The J gene is TRBJ2-7, the V gene TRBV6-6, with D tentatively TRBD1 (6 bases). This CDR3 comprises 12 residues. Trimming removed 5 bases from V and 4 bases from J, with 9 bases in between. Germline CDR1 MNHNY, CDR2 SVGAGI (reference sequence). This CDR3 reads CASSQQGYEQYF. Written as DNA, the CDR3 is TGTGCCAGCAGTCAGCAGGGGTACGAGCAGTACTTC.

The chain is built from TRBV11-2 and TRBJ2-1; the match to TRBD1 covers 10 bases. CDR1 and CDR2 (germline): SGHAT, FQNNGV. The CDR3 totals 16 residues. With 1 base clipped from V and 7 bases from J, the junction kept 7 bases outside the gene matches. The CDR3 nucleotides read TGTGCCAGCAGCTTAGGTCCAAGGACAGGGGGGAATGAGCAGTTCTTC. Residues: CASSLGPRTGGNEQFF.

The chain is built from TRBV28 and TRBJ1-3; TRBD1 matches at 8 bases. The trim removed 8 bases at V and 4 bases at J, leaving 7 bases unmatched. The V gene's germline CDR1 is MDHEN and CDR2 SYDVKM. This CDR3 spans 14 amino acids. The CDR3 DNA follows: TGTGCCAGCCAGGGGGCAAAGAGAGGAAACACCATATATTTT. Its translation is CASQGAKRGNTIYF.

The CDR3 DNA reads TGTGCCAGCAGCTCGGACACCTCTTACACAGATACGCAGTATTTT. Its protein is CASSSDTSYTDTQYF. The rearrangement links TRBV7-9 to TRBJ2-3; D might be TRBD1 (5 bases). Trimming cost V 4 bases and J 2 bases, with 13 bases left between them. The CDR3 extends over 15 amino acids. Germline CDR1 SEHNR, CDR2 FQNEAQ (reference sequence).

The chain couples TRBV27 to TRBJ1-6, with a weak D call TRBD1 (5 bases). Germline assignment: CDR1 MNHEY and CDR2 SMNVEV (reference sequence). The CDR3 runs to 14 residues. Trimming stripped 3 bases from V and 9 bases from J, with 12 bases between. The CDR3 loop reads CASSLGPLGSPLHF. The CDR3 coding sequence is TGTGCCAGCAGTTTGGGACCCCTAGGTTCACCCCTCCACTTT.

V gene TRBV11-2 combines with J gene TRBJ1-4; D ambiguous. CDR1 is SGHAT, CDR2 FQNNGV, per germline. The ends were cut back, 2 bases at V and 1 base at J, with 5 bases in the middle. The CDR3 runs 14 residues. Written as DNA, the CDR3 is TGTGCCAGCAGCTTACAGAGAACTAATGAAAAACTGTTTTTT. Protein product: CASSLQRTNEKLFF.

V gene TRBV29-1 combines with J gene TRBJ2-1; D call uncertain. The ends were cut back, 2 bases at V and 6 bases at J, with 5 bases in the middle. CDR1 and CDR2 (germline): SQVTM, ANQGSEA. The CDR3 contains 11 residues. The CDR3 protein is CSVELTNEQFF. CDR3 nucleotide sequence: TGCAGCGTTGAATTAACCAATGAGCAGTTCTTC.

The chain combines TRBV5-8 with TRBJ2-5; 9 nucleotides align to TRBD2. The J segment lost 7 bases and the V segment lost 4 bases, leaving 14 bases of the junction unmatched. CDR1 is SGHTS and CDR2 is YDEGEE in the germline V gene. The CDR3 spans 16 residues. CDR3 loop: CASSPHGLRGGGTQYF. The DNA for the CDR3 is TGTGCCAGCAGCCCGCATGGTTTGCGGGGGGGAGGGACCCAGTACTTC. Combining the CDR3 with reference TRBV5-8 and TRBJ2-5 gives the whole variable domain EAGVTQSPTHLIKTRGQQATLRCSPISGHTSVYWYQQALGLGLQFLLWYDEGEERNRGNFPPRFSGRQFPNYSSELNVNALELEDSALYLCASSPHGLRGGGTQYFGPGTRLLVL.